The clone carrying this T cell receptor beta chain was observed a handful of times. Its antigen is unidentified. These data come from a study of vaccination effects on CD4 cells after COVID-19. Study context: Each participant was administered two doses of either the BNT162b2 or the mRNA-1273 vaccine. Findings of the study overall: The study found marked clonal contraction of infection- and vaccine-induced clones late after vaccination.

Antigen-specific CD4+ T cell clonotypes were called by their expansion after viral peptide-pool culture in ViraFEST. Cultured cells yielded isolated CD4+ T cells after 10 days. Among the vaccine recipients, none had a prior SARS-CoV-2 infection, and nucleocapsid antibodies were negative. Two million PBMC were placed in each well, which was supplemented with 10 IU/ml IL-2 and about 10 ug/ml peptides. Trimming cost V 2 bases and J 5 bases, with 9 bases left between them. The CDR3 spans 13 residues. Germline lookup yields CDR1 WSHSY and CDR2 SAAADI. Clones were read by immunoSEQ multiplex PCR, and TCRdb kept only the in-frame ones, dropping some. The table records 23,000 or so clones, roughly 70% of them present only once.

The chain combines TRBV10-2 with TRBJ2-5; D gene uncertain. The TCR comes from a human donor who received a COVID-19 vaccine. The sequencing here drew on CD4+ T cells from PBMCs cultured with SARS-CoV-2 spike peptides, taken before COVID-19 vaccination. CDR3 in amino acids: CASSETLGETQYF. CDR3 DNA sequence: TGCGCCAGCAGTGAGACCCTCGGGGAGACCCAGTACTTC.